Listed below are T cell receptor beta chains from one sample, sequenced in a study of shared clonotypes between healthy human individuals. Assay: immunoSEQ multiplex PCR; the TCRdb copy retains only in-frame clones and omits some. Of millions of clones detected, 90% to 95% appear once; the ten largest clones hold 0.13%. Source material: naive CD4+ T cells sorted from blood. The source of these receptors is a man in his late teens or twenties in good health. Both conserved end residues are part of each CDR3. Size is stated for part of the rows, as once, few or many counts, or as a class when the clone is expanded.

cdr3_length | clone_size | j_call | v_call | cdr3_aa
15 | once | TRBJ2-3 | TRBV5-1 | CASRPLGGLTDTQYF
12 | - | TRBJ2-3 | TRBV7-2 | CASSLVLGTQYF
14 | - | TRBJ1-1 | TRBV18 | CASSLDILNTEAFF
15 | - | TRBJ2-2 | TRBV5-1 | CASSLGTANTGELFF
11 | - | TRBJ2-1 | TRBV10-3 | CAIRGEGEQFF
13 | - | TRBJ1-1 | TRBV6-1 | CASMEGSFPEAFF
15 | - | TRBJ1-6 | TRBV5-1 | CASSPDRGSYSPLHF
18 | - | TRBJ2-2 | TRBV9 | CASSVDWGADFNPGELFF
15 | - | TRBJ1-5 | TRBV4-1 | CASSQGTGSLQPQHF
17 | - | TRBJ1-1 | TRBV27 | CASSLYSTTLLGTEAFF
16 | - | TRBJ2-7 | TRBV19 | CASSIYLGPAGYEQYF
14 | - | TRBJ2-5 | TRBV6-1 | CASSEMSGQETQYF
14 | - | TRBJ1-6 | TRBV28 | CASSLWTVSSPLHF
13 | - | TRBJ2-3 | TRBV5-1 | CASRHTPTDTQYF
11 | - | TRBJ2-1 | TRBV5-6 | CASSLEHEQFF
15 | once | TRBJ2-1 | TRBV9 | CASSATSGTDNEQFF
13 | - | TRBJ1-1 | TRBV7-9 | CASSLVVNTEAFF
13 | - | TRBJ2-5 | TRBV6-5 | CASERSRGETQYF
13 | - | TRBJ1-2 | TRBV4-3 | CASSPTPGLYYTF
11 | - | TRBJ2-1 | TRBV5-1 | CASSLMAEQFF
14 | - | TRBJ1-1 | TRBV9 | CASSAQPLNTEAFF
14 | - | TRBJ1-1 | TRBV30 | CAFLPNAANTEAFF